This TCR beta chain was recovered during a study of T cell responses to AZD1222 COVID-19 vaccine. The table lists this clone with a few counts. What it binds is not known. V lost 3 bases and J lost 14; bases outside the gene matches: 7. There are 13 residues in the CDR3. Regarding the study as a whole: Clonal diversity was possibly underestimated, and the donors were mostly white British, with more females. Spike-wide vaccine-associated CD4 TCRs dominated at 160-218 and 743-854.

This table comes from immunoSEQ multiplex PCR, and its TCRdb copy is limited to in-frame clones, with some not included. The table lists 75,000 to 90,000 clones, about 89% of them singletons, with 2% to 3% in the top ten. The chain couples TRBV12-3 or TRBV12-4 to TRBJ1-2, with 12 bases lining up with TRBD1. Sample: peripheral blood, taken on day 0 of AZD1222 vaccination. This TCR derives from an adult in good health. For the CDR3, the DNA is TGTGCCAGCAGTTTGGGGGACAGGGGGCTCGGGACCTTC. This codes for CASSLGDRGLGTF.